This is a list of T cell receptor beta chains from one sample in a study of OX40 agonist ivuxolimab in advanced cancers. Assay: immunoSEQ multiplex PCR; the TCRdb copy retains only in-frame clones and omits some. This sample has approximately 86,000 clones, with more than 85% found just once. The starting material was CD4+ or CD8+ T cells sorted from blood, obtained in a trial of the OX40 agonist ivuxolimab. These receptors all stem from an adult with an advanced solid tumor such as melanoma, head and neck, liver or kidney cancer. The CDR3 runs from the conserved cysteine through the conserved F or W. The D gene is left open where the match is weak. Expanded clones get a size class; other rows say once, few or many, or leave the size out.

d_call: -; j_call: TRBJ2-1; v_call: TRBV28; clone_size: -; cdr3_length: 15; cdr3_aa: CASLGGVSSYNEQFF; cdr3_nt: TGTGCCAGCCTGGGTGGCGTGAGCTCCTACAATGAGCAGTTCTTC
d_call: -; j_call: TRBJ1-1; v_call: TRBV19; clone_size: -; cdr3_length: 14; cdr3_aa: CASSMGGAKTEAFF; cdr3_nt: TGTGCCAGTAGTATGGGAGGGGCGAAAACTGAAGCTTTCTTT
d_call: TRBD2; j_call: TRBJ2-3; v_call: TRBV28; clone_size: -; cdr3_length: 14; cdr3_aa: CASTRGLAGDTQYF; cdr3_nt: TGTGCCAGCACCCGTGGGCTAGCGGGAGATACGCAGTATTTT
d_call: -; j_call: TRBJ2-3; v_call: TRBV19; clone_size: -; cdr3_length: 14; cdr3_aa: CASSIGVGPGAQYF; cdr3_nt: TGTGCCAGTAGTATAGGAGTAGGACCGGGGGCGCAGTATTTT
d_call: -; j_call: TRBJ1-2; v_call: TRBV30; clone_size: -; cdr3_length: 12; cdr3_aa: CAWRDGNYGYTF; cdr3_nt: TGTGCCTGGAGGGACGGTAACTATGGCTACACCTTC
d_call: TRBD1; j_call: TRBJ1-1; v_call: TRBV6-5; clone_size: -; cdr3_length: 13; cdr3_aa: CASSSGTAFEAFF; cdr3_nt: TGTGCCAGCAGTTCCGGGACAGCGTTTGAAGCTTTCTTT
d_call: -; j_call: TRBJ2-5; v_call: TRBV14; clone_size: -; cdr3_length: 12; cdr3_aa: CASSQRGETQYF; cdr3_nt: TGTGCCAGCAGCCAGAGGGGGGAGACCCAGTACTTC
d_call: TRBD1; j_call: TRBJ1-4; v_call: TRBV28; clone_size: -; cdr3_length: 14; cdr3_aa: CASRPGQANEKLFF; cdr3_nt: TGTGCCAGCAGACCGGGACAGGCTAATGAAAAACTGTTTTTT
d_call: -; j_call: TRBJ2-2; v_call: TRBV5-1; clone_size: -; cdr3_length: 14; cdr3_aa: CASSVWTVTGELFF; cdr3_nt: TGCGCCAGCAGCGTATGGACAGTCACCGGGGAGCTGTTTTTT
d_call: TRBD1; j_call: TRBJ1-3; v_call: TRBV28; clone_size: -; cdr3_length: 14; cdr3_aa: CASSPGTAGNTIYF; cdr3_nt: TGTGCGAGTTCCCCAGGGACAGCTGGAAACACCATATATTTT
d_call: -; j_call: TRBJ2-5; v_call: TRBV14; clone_size: -; cdr3_length: 16; cdr3_aa: CASRRSGDTFVETQYF; cdr3_nt: TGTGCCAGCAGGCGCTCGGGGGACACTTTCGTCGAGACCCAGTACTTC
d_call: -; j_call: TRBJ1-1; v_call: TRBV20-1; clone_size: few; cdr3_length: 10; cdr3_aa: CSALHTEAFF; cdr3_nt: TGCAGTGCTCTCCACACTGAAGCTTTCTTT
d_call: TRBD1; j_call: TRBJ2-1; v_call: TRBV7-9; clone_size: once; cdr3_length: 16; cdr3_aa: CASSLGGTGILNEQFF; cdr3_nt: TGTGCCAGCAGCTTAGGTGGGACAGGGATTCTCAATGAGCAGTTCTTC
d_call: TRBD1; j_call: TRBJ2-5; v_call: TRBV5-8; clone_size: -; cdr3_length: 15; cdr3_aa: CASSLARQGVETQYF; cdr3_nt: TGTGCCAGCAGCTTGGCGAGACAGGGAGTTGAGACCCAGTACTTC
d_call: TRBD1; j_call: TRBJ2-5; v_call: TRBV11-2; clone_size: -; cdr3_length: 13; cdr3_aa: CASSRQGDGTQYF; cdr3_nt: TGTGCCAGCAGCAGACAGGGCGACGGGACCCAGTACTTC
d_call: TRBD1; j_call: TRBJ2-3; v_call: TRBV4-1; clone_size: -; cdr3_length: 15; cdr3_aa: CASSPLWTGADTQYF; cdr3_nt: TGCGCCAGCAGCCCATTATGGACAGGGGCAGATACGCAGTATTTT
d_call: -; j_call: TRBJ2-3; v_call: TRBV10-3; clone_size: -; cdr3_length: 15; cdr3_aa: CAISEREGVTDTQYF; cdr3_nt: TGTGCCATCAGTGAGCGGGAAGGAGTCACAGATACGCAGTATTTT
d_call: -; j_call: TRBJ1-1; v_call: TRBV28; clone_size: -; cdr3_length: 15; cdr3_aa: CASSLYGSLNTEAFF; cdr3_nt: TGTGCCAGCAGTTTATATGGCAGCTTGAACACTGAAGCTTTCTTT